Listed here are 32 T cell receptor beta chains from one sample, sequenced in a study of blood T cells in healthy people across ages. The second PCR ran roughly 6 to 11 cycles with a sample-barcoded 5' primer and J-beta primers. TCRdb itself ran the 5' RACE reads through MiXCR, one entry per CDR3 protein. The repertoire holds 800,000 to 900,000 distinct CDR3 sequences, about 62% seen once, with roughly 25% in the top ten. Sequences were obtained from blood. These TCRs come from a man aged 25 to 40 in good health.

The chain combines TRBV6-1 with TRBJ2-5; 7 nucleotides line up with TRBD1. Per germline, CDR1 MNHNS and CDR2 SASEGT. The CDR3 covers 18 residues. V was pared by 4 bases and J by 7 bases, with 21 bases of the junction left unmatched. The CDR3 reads CASSARQGEWRKRGTQYF. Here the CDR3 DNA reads TGTGCCAGCAGTGCTCGACAGGGAGAGTGGAGGAAGAGAGGGACCCAGTACTTC.

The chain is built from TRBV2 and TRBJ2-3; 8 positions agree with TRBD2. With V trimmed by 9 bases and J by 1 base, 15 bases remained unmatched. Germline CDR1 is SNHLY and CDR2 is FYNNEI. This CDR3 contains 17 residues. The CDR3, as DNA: TGTGCCAGGAGGGGGGCGGGGGGCCTCCGACGCACAGATACGCAGTATTTT. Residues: CARRGAGGLRRTDTQYF.

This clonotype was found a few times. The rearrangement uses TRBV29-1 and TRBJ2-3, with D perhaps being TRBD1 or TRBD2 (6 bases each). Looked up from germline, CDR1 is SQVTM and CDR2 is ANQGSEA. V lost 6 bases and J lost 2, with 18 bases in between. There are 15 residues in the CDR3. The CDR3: CSVPKGGINTDTQYF. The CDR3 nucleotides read TGCAGCGTCCCCAAAGGGGGGATCAACACAGATACGCAGTATTTT.

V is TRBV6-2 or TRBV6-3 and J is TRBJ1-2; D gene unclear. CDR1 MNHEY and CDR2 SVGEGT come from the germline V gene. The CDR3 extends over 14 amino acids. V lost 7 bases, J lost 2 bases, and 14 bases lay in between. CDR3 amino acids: CASTSLGKNYGYTF. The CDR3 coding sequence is TGTGCCAGCACCTCTTTGGGAAAAAACTATGGCTACACCTTC.

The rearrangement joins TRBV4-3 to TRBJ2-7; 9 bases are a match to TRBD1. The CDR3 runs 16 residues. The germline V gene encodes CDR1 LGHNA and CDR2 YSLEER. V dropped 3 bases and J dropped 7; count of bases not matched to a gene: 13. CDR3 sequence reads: CASSQIQGAAYNEQYF. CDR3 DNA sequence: TGCGCCAGCAGCCAGATACAGGGGGCGGCCTACAATGAGCAGTACTTC.

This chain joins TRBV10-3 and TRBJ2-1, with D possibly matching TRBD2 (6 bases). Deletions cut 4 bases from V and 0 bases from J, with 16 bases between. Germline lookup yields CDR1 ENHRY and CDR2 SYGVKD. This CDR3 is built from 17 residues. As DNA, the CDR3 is TGTGCCATCAGTGGGACCGGGACTCCTGACTCCTACAATGAGCAGTTCTTC. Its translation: CAISGTGTPDSYNEQFF.

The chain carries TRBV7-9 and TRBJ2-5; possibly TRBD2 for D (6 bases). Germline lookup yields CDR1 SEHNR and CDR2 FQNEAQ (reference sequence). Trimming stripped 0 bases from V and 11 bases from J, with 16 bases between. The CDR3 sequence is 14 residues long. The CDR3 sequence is CASSLALTGGEQYF. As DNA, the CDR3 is TGTGCCAGCAGCTTAGCCTTGACTGGCGGGGAGCAGTACTTC.

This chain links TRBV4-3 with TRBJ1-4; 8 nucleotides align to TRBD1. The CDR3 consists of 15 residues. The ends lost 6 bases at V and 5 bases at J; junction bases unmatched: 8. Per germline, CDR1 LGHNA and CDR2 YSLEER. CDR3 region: CASRPSGGANEKLFF. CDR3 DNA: TGCGCCAGCAGACCCTCAGGGGGCGCAAATGAAAAACTGTTTTTT.

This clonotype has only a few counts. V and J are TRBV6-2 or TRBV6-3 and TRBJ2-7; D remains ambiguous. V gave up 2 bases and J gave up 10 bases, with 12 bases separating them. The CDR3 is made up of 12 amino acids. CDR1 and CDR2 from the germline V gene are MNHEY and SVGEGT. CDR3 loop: CASSYDERSQYF. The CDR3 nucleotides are TGTGCCAGCAGTTACGATGAACGGTCCCAGTACTTC.

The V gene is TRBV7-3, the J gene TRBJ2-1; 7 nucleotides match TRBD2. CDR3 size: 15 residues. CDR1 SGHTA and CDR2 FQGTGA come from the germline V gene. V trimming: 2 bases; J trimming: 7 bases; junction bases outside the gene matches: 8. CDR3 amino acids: CASSLGGGKGNEQFF. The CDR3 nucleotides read TGTGCCAGCAGCTTAGGGGGGGGTAAGGGTAATGAGCAGTTCTTC.

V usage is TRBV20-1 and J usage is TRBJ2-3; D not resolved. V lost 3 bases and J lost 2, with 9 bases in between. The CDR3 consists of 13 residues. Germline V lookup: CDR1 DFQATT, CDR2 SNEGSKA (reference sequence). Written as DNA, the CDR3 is TGCAGTGCTAGGCTCAGAGACACAGATACGCAGTATTTT. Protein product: CSARLRDTDTQYF.

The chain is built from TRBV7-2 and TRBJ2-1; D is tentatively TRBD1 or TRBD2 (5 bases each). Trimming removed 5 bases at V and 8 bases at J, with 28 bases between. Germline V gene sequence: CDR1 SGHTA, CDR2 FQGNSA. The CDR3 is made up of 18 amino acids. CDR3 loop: CASSPVPGTRPDGDEQFF. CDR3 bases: TGTGCCAGCAGCCCCGTTCCCGGGACCCGGCCCGACGGCGATGAGCAGTTCTTC.

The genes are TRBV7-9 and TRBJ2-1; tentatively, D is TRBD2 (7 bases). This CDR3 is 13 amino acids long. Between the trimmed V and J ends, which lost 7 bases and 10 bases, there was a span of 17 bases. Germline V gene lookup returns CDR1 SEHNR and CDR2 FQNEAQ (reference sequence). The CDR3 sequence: CASTSRGGGEQFF. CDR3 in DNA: TGTGCCAGCACCTCTAGGGGGGGTGGGGAGCAGTTCTTC.

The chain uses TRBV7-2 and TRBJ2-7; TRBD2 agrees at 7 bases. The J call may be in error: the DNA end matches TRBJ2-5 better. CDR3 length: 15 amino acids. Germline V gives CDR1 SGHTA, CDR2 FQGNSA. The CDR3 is CASSFSGRLSETQYF. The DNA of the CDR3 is TGTGCCAGCAGCTTTAGCGGGCGGCTTTCTGAGACCCAGTACTTC.

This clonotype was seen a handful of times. The CDR3 DNA sequence: TGTGCCAGCAGGGACCCACACAATGAGCAGTTCTTC. It codes for CASRDPHNEQFF. The chain has TRBV6-5 and TRBJ2-1; D call uncertain. Deletions cut 6 bases from V and 5 bases from J, with 8 bases between. Per the germline V gene, CDR1 is MNHEY and CDR2 is SVGAGI. The CDR3 spans 12 residues.

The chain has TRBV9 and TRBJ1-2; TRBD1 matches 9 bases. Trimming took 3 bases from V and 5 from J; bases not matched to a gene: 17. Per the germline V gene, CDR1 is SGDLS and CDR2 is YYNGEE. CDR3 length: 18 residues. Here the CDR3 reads CASSGAATGTGSFYGYTF. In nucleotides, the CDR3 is TGTGCCAGCAGCGGCGCGGCAACCGGGACAGGGTCCTTTTATGGCTACACCTTC.

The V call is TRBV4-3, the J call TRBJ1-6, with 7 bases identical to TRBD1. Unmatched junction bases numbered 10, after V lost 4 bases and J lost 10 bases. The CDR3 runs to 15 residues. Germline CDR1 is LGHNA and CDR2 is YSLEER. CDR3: CASSLTTGRGSPLHF. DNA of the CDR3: TGCGCCAGCAGCCTTACGACAGGGAGAGGCTCACCCCTCCACTTT.

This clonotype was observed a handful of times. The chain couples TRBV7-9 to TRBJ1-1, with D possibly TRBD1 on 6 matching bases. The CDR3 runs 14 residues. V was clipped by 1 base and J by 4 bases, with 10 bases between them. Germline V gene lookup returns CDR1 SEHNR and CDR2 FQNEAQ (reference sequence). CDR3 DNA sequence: TGTGCCAGCAGCTTAGAGGGGGGAGCCACTGAAGCTTTCTTT. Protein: CASSLEGGATEAFF.

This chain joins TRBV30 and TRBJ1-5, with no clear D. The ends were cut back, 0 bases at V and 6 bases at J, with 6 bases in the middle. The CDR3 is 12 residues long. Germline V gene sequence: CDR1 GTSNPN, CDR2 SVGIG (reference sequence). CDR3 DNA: TGTGCCTGGAGTGTAGAGGGTCAGCCCCAGCATTTT. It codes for CAWSVEGQPQHF.

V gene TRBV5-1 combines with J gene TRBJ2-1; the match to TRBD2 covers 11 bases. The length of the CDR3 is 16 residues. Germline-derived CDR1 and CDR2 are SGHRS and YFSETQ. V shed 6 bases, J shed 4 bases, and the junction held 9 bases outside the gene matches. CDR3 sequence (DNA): TGCGCCAGCACCCAAGACGCTAGCGGGGGGTACAATGAGCAGTTCTTC. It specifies CASTQDASGGYNEQFF.

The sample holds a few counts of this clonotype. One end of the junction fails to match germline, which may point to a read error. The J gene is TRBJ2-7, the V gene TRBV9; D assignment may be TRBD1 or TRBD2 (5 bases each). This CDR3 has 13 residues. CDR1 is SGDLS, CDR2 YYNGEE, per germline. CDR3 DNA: TGTGCCAGCAGCGTAGAAGGGGAGTACGAGCAGTACTTT. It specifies CASSVEGEYEQYF.

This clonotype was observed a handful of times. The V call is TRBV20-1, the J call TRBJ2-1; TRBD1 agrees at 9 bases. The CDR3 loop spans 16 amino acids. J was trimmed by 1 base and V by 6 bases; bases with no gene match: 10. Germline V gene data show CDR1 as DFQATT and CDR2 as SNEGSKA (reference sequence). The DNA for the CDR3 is TGCAGTGCCCCCAGACCGGGACAGGGATCCTACAATGAGCAGTTCTTC. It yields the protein CSAPRPGQGSYNEQFF.

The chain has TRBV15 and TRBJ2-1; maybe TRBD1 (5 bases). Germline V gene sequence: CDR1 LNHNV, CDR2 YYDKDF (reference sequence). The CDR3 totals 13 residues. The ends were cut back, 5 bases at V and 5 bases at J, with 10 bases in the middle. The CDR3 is CATSQGGDNEQFF. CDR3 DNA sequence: TGTGCCACCAGCCAGGGTGGGGACAATGAGCAGTTCTTC.

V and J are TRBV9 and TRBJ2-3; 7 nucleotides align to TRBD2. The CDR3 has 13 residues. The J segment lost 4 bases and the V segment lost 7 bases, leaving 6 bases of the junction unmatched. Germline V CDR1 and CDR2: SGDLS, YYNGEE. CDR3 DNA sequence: TGTGCCAGCCTAAGGGAGGGGTCAGATACGCAGTATTTT. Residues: CASLREGSDTQYF.

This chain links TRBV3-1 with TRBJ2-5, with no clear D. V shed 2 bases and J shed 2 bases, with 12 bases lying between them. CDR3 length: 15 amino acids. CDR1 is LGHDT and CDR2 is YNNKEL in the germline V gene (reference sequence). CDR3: CASSQRGFGQETQYF. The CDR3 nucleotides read TGTGCCAGCAGCCAACGTGGGTTCGGGCAAGAGACCCAGTACTTC.

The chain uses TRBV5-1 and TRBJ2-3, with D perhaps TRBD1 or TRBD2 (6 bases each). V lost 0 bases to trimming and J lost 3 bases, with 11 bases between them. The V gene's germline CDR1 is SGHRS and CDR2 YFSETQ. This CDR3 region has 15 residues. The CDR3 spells CASSLGPGATDTQYF. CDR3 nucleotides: TGCGCCAGCAGCTTGGGTCCGGGGGCGACAGATACGCAGTATTTT.

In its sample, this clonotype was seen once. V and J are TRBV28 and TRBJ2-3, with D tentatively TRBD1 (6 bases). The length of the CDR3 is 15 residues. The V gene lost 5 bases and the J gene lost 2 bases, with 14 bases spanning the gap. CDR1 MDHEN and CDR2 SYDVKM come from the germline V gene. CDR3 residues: CASSPVGGFTDTQYF. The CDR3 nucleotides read TGTGCCAGCAGTCCTGTAGGGGGTTTCACAGATACGCAGTATTTT.

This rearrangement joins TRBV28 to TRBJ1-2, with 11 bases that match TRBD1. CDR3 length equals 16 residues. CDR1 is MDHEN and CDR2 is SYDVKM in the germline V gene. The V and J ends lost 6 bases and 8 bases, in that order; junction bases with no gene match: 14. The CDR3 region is CASRGEGTGGVGGYTF. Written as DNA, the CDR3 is TGTGCCAGCAGAGGCGAAGGGACAGGGGGAGTTGGGGGCTACACCTTC.

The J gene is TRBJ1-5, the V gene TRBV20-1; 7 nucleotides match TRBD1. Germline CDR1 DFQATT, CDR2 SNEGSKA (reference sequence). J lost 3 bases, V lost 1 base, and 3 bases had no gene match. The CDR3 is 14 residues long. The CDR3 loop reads CSARGQGSNQPQHF. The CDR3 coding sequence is TGCAGTGCTAGAGGACAGGGATCCAATCAGCCCCAGCATTTT.

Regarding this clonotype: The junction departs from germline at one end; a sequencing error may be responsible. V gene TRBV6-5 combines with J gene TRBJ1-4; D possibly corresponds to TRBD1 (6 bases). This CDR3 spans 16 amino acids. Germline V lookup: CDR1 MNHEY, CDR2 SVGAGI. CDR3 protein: CASSRYQGNANEELFF. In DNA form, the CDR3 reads TGTGCCAGCAGCCGATACCAGGGGAATGCTAATGAAGAACTGTTTTTT.

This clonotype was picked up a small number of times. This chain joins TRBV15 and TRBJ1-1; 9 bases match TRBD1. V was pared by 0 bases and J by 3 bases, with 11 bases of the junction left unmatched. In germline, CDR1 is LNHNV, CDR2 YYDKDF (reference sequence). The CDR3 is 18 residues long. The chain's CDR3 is CATSRDGGQGWRDTEAFF. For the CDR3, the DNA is TGTGCCACCAGCAGAGATGGGGGACAGGGCTGGCGGGACACTGAAGCTTTCTTT.

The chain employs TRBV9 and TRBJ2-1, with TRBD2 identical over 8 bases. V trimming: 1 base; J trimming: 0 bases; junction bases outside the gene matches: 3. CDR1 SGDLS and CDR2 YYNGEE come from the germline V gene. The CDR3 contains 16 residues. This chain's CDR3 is CASSVWAGGSYNEQFF. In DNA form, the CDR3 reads TGTGCCAGCAGCGTATGGGCGGGAGGCTCCTACAATGAGCAGTTCTTC.